The 5 T cell receptor beta chains presented below share a single source sample, sequenced in a study of cytomegalovirus exposure and HLA in healthy donors. The PCR ran on 60 Vbeta and 13 Jbeta primers. Data came from immunoSEQ multiplex PCR; TCRdb stores just in-frame clones and leaves some out. Here the sample spans some 130,000 clones, over 70% being singletons. The sequenced material came from PBMCs. Source of these receptors: a man aged 25-45 years in good health and CMV-seronegative.

The genes are TRBV6-5 and TRBJ2-6; D not resolved. V lost 6 bases and J 0 bases, leaving 9 bases between the germline ends. Germline CDR1 is MNHEY and CDR2 is SVGAGI. The CDR3 spans 15 residues. The CDR3: CASRPGTSGANVLTF. Written as DNA, the CDR3 is TGTGCCAGCAGACCTGGCACCTCTGGGGCCAACGTCCTGACTTTC.

This rearrangement joins TRBV14 to TRBJ2-7, with D possibly matching TRBD2 (6 bases). The CDR3 is made up of 15 amino acids. Trimming left V 3 bases short and J 3 bases short, with 15 bases between. In germline, CDR1 is SGHDN, CDR2 FVKESK. In DNA, the CDR3 is TGTGCCAGCAGCCACGCTCCGGGACTTCTCTACGAGCAGTACTTC. The encoded protein is CASSHAPGLLYEQYF.

The rearrangement joins TRBV28 to TRBJ2-1; tentatively, D is TRBD2 (5 bases). The CDR3 sequence is 13 residues long. Germline-derived CDR1 and CDR2 are MDHEN and SYDVKM. V dropped 5 bases and J dropped 2 bases, with 7 bases sitting between them. This chain's CDR3 is CASSKAAYNEQFF. The CDR3 DNA sequence: TGTGCCAGCAGTAAAGCGGCCTACAATGAGCAGTTCTTC.

This chain connects TRBV20-1 to TRBJ2-1; D is possibly TRBD1 (5 bases). Germline CDR1 reads DFQATT; CDR2 reads SNEGSKA (reference sequence). Trimming left V 5 bases short and J 9 bases short, with 11 bases between. This CDR3 has 11 residues. The CDR3 protein is CSAARQGEQFF. In nucleotides, the CDR3 is TGCAGTGCTGCGCGGCAGGGTGAGCAGTTCTTC.

The genes are TRBV5-5 and TRBJ1-2; D might be TRBD1 (6 bases). Trimming pared 6 bases from V and 0 bases from J, leaving 15 bases between. This CDR3 has 15 residues. Germline CDR1 SGHKS, CDR2 YYEKEE (reference sequence). CDR3 in amino acids: CASIGQNKANYGYTF. The CDR3 DNA reads TGTGCCAGCATCGGACAGAATAAAGCTAACTATGGCTACACCTTC.